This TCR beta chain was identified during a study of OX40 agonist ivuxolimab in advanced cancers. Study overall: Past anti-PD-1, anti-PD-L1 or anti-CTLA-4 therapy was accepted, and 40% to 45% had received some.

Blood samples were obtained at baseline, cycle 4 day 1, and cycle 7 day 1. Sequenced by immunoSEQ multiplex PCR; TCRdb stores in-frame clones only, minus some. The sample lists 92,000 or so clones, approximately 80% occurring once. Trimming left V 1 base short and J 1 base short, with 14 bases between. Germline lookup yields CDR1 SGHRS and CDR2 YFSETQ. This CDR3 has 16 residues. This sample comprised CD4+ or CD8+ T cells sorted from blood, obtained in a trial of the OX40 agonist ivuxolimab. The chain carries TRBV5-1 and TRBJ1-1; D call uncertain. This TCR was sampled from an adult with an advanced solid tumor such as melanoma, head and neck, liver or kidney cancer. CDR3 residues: CASSLLQNSGNTEAFF. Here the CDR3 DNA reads TGCGCCAGCAGCTTGCTGCAGAATTCCGGGAACACTGAAGCTTTCTTT.